This T cell receptor beta chain originates from a study of shared clonotypes between healthy human individuals. This CDR3 is 14 amino acids long. Looked up from germline, CDR1 is SEHNR and CDR2 is FQNEAQ (reference sequence). V lost 6 bases and J lost 7; bases outside the gene matches: 10. Here immunoSEQ multiplex PCR was the method, and the copy in TCRdb shows in-frame clones only, minus some. The profile covers roughly 1.4 million clones, with approximately 98.5% appearing a single time and around 0.33% taken by the ten largest. This sequence was found in a young man in good health. This chain joins TRBV7-9 and TRBJ1-2; 8 bases agree with TRBD1. The sequencing sample was made of naive CD4+ T cells sorted from blood. Regarding subset: CD45RA+ positively selected. CDR3 nucleotide sequence: TGTGCCAGCAGACGGACAGGGACCGGACTTGGCTACACCTTC. This encodes CASRRTGTGLGYTF.